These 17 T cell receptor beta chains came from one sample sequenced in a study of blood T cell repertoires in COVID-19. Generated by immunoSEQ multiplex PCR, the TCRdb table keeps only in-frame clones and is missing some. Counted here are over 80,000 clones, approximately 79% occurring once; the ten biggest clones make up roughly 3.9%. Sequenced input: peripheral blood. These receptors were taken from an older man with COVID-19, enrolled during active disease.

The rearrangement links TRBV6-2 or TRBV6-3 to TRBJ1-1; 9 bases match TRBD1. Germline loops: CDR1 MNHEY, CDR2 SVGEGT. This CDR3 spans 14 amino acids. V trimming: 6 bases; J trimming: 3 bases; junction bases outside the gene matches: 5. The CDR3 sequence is CASRYRGRDTEAFF. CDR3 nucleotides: TGTGCCAGCAGGTACAGGGGGCGGGACACTGAAGCTTTCTTT.

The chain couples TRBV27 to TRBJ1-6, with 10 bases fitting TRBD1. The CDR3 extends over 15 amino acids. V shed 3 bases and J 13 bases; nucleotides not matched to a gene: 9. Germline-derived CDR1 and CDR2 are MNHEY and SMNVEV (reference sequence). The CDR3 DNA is TGTGCCAGCAGTTTCTCCGGACAGGGGGATTTGCCCCTCCACTTT. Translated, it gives CASSFSGQGDLPLHF.

CDR3 sequence: CAWSIPRLINEKLFF. The CDR3 DNA sequence: TGTGCCTGGAGTATTCCGAGGCTCATTAATGAAAAACTGTTTTTT. V is TRBV30 and J is TRBJ1-4; D gene ambiguous. Germline-derived CDR1 and CDR2 are GTSNPN and SVGIG (reference sequence). This CDR3 has 15 residues. V shed 2 bases and J shed 4 bases, with 14 bases lying between them.

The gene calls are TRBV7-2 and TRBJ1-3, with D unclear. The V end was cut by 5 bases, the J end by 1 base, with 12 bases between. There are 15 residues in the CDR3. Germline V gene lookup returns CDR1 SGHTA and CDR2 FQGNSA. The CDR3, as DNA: TGTGCCAGCAGCCTTAGCCAAGGTTCTGGAAACACCATATATTTT. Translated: CASSLSQGSGNTIYF.

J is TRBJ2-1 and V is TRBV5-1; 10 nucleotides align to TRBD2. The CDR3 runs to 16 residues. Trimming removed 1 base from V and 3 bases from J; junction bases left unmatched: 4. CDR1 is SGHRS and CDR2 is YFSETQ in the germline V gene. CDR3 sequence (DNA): TGCGCCAGCAGCTTGAACCCTAGCGGGAGCTACAATGAGCAGTTCTTC. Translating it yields CASSLNPSGSYNEQFF.

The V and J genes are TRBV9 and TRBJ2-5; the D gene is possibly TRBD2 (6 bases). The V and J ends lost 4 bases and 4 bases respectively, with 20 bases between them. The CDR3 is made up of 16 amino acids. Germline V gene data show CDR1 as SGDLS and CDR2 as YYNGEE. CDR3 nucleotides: TGTGCCAGCAGCTTGTCCTCCCATTACGGGGGAGAGACCCAGTACTTC. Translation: CASSLSSHYGGETQYF.

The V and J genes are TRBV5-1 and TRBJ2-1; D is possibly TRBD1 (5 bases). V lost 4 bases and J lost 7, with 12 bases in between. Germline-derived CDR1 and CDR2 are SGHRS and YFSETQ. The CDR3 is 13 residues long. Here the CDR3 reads CASSEQGWNEQFF. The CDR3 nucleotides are TGCGCCAGCAGCGAGCAGGGTTGGAATGAGCAGTTCTTC.

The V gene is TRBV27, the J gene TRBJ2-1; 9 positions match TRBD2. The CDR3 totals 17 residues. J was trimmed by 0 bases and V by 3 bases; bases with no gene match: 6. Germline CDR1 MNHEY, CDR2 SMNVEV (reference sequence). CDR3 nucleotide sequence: TGTGCCAGCAGTTTCTTCCATAGCGGGAGCTCCTACAATGAGCAGTTCTTC. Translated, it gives CASSFFHSGSSYNEQFF.

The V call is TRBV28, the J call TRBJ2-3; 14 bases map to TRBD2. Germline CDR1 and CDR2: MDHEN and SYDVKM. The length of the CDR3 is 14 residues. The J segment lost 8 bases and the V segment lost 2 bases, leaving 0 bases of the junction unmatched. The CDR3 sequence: CASSLGTSGSTQYF. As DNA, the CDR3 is TGTGCCAGCAGTTTAGGGACTAGCGGGAGTACGCAGTATTTT. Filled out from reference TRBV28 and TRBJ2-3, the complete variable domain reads DVKVTQSSRYLVKRTGEKVFLECVQDMDHENMFWYRQDPGLGLRLIYFSYDVKMKEKGDIPEGYSVSREKKERFSLILESASTNQTSMYLCASSLGTSGSTQYFGPGTRLTVL.

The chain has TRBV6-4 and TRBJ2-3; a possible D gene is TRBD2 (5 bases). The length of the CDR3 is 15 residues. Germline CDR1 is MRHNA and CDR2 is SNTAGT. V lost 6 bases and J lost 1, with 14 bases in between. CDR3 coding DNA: TGTGCCAGCAGCCGCCTAGCAGACGGCACAGATACGCAGTATTTT. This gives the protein CASSRLADGTDTQYF.

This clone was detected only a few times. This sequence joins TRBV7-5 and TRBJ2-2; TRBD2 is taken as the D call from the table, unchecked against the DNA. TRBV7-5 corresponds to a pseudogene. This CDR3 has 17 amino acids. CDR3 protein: CVRSPKWGEGRTGELFF. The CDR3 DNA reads TGTGTCAGAAGCCCGAAGTGGGGGGAAGGACGCACCGGGGAGCTGTTTTTT.

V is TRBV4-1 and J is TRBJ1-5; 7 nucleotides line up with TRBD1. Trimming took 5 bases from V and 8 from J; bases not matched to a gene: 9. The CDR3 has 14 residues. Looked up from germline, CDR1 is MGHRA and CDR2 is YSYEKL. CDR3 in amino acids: CASSSERGQKPQHF. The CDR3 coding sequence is TGCGCCAGCAGCAGCGAAAGGGGGCAGAAGCCCCAGCATTTT.

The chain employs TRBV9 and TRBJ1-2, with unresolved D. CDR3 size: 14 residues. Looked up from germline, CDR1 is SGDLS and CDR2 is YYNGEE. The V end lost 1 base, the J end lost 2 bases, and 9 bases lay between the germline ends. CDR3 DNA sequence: TGTGCCAGCAGCGTAAATTCGGGAAACTATGGCTACACCTTC. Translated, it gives CASSVNSGNYGYTF.

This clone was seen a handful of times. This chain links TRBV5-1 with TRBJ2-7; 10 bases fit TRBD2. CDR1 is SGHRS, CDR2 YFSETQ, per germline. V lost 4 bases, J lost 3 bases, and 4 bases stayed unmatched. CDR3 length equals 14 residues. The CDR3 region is CASSLAGEFYEQYF. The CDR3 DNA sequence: TGCGCCAGCAGCCTAGCGGGAGAATTCTACGAGCAGTACTTC.

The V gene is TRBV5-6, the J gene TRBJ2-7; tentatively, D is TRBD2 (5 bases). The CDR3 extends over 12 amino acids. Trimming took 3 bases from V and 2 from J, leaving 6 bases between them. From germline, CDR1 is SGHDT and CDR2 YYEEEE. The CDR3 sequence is CASSSRAYEQYF. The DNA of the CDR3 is TGTGCCAGCAGCTCGAGGGCCTACGAGCAGTACTTC.

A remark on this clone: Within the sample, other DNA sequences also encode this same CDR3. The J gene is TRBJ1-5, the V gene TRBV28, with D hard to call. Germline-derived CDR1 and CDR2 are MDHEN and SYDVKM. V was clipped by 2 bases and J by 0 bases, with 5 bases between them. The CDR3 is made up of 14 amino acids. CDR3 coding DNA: TGTGCCAGCAGTTTAGTACTTAGCAATCAGCCCCAGCATTTT. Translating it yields CASSLVLSNQPQHF.

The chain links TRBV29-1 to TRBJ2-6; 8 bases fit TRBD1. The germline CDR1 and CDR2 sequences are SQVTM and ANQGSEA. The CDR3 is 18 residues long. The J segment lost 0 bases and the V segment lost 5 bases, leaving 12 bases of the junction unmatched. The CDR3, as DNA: TGCAGCGTTCACTTCCCGGGACAGGCGAGCTCTGGGGCCAACGTCCTGACTTTC. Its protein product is CSVHFPGQASSGANVLTF.